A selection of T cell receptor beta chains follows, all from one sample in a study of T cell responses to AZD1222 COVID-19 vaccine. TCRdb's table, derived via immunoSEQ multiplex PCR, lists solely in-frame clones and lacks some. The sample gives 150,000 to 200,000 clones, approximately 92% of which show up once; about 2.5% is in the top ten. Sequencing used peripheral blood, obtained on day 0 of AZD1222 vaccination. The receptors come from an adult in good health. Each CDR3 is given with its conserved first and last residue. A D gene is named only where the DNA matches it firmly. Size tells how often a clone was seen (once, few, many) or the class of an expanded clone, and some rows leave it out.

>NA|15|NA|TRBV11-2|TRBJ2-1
CASSLVRRTGNEQFF
TGTGCCAGCAGCTTAGTTCGGCGTACGGGGAATGAGCAGTTCTTC
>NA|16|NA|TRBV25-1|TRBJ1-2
CASSEGGGEKSDGYTF
TGTGCCAGCAGTGAAGGTGGTGGAGAAAAGTCAGATGGCTACACCTTC
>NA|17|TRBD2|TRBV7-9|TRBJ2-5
CASSEGTSGIGQETQYF
TGTGCCAGCAGCGAAGGGACTAGCGGGATTGGCCAAGAGACCCAGTACTTC
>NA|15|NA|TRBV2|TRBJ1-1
CASSERAPGGTEAFF
TGTGCCAGCAGTGAGAGGGCTCCTGGGGGCACTGAAGCTTTCTTT
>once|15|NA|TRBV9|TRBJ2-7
CASSVDQGNSYEQYF
TGTGCCAGCAGCGTAGATCAGGGCAACTCCTACGAGCAGTACTTC
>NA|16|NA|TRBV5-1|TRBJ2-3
CASSLVGTIGTDTQYF
TGCGCCAGCAGCTTGGTAGGAACCATTGGCACAGATACGCAGTATTTT
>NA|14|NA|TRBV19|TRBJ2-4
CASSIRGGVDIQYF
TGTGCCAGTAGTATACGAGGAGGGGTGGACATTCAGTACTTC
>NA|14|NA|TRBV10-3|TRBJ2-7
CAISEGTYSYEQYF
TGTGCCATCAGTGAGGGGACTTACTCCTACGAGCAGTACTTC
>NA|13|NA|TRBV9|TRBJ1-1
CASSAPGDTEAFF
TGTGCCAGCAGCGCACCGGGGGACACTGAAGCTTTCTTT
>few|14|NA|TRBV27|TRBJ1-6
CASSTGTYNSPLHF
TGTGCCAGCAGTACAGGGACCTATAATTCACCCCTCCACTTT
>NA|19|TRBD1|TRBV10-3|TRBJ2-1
CAISESWGTGAPSYNEQFF
TGTGCCATCAGTGAGAGCTGGGGGACAGGGGCGCCTTCCTACAATGAGCAGTTCTTC
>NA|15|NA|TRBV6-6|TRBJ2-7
CASSYSSTPSYEQYF
TGTGCCAGCAGTTACTCGAGTACACCGAGCTACGAGCAGTACTTC
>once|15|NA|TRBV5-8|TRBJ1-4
CASNPAGWVSEKLFF
TGTGCCAGCAACCCGGCAGGGTGGGTCAGTGAAAAACTGTTTTTT
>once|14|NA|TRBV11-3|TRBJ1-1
CASSLEGGNTEAFF
TGTGCCAGCAGCTTAGAGGGGGGAAACACTGAAGCTTTCTTT
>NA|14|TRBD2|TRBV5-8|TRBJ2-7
CASSTSGRGDEQYF
TGTGCCAGCAGCACTAGCGGGAGAGGAGACGAGCAGTACTTC
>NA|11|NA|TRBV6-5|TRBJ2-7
CATASSYEQYF
TGTGCCACGGCGAGCTCCTACGAGCAGTACTTC
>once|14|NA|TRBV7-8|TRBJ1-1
CASSLFGGEAEAFF
TGTGCCAGCAGCTTATTTGGGGGAGAGGCTGAAGCTTTCTTT
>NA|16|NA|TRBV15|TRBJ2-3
CATSRDREMSTDTQYF
TGTGCCACCAGCAGAGACAGGGAAATGAGCACAGATACGCAGTATTTT
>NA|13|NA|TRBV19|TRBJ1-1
CASSIGRDNEAFF
TGTGCCAGTAGTATCGGCAGGGACAATGAAGCTTTCTTT